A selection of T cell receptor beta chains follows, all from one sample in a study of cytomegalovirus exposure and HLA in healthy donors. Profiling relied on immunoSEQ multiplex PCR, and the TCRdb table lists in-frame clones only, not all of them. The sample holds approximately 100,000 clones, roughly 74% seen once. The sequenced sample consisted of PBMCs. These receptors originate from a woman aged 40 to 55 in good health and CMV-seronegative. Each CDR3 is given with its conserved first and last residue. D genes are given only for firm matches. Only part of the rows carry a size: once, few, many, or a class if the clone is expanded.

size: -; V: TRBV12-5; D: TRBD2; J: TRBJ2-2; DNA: TGTGCTAGTGGTTTGGTAACGGGGGGTGAAAACACCGGGGAGCTGTTTTTT; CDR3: CASGLVTGGENTGELFF
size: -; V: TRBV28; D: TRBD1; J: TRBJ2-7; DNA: TGTGCCACCACGGACGCCACAGGGGGCTACGAGCAGTACTTC; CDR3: CATTDATGGYEQYF
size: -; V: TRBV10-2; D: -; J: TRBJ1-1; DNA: TGCGCCAGCAGTGAGTCGGCGAGGGAGGAGGGAGCTTTCTTT; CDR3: CASSESAREEGAFF
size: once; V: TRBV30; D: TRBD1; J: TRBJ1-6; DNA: TGTGCCTGGAGTGTGGGACAGAAGTTTAATTCACCCCTCCACTTT; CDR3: CAWSVGQKFNSPLHF
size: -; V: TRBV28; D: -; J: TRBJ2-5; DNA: TGTGCCAGCAGTTTAGTGTTTCTAGCTACCCAAGAGACCCAGTACTTC; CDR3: CASSLVFLATQETQYF
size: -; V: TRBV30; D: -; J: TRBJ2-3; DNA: TGTGCCTGGAGTTCAGGGGTGGATACGCAGTATTTT; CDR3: CAWSSGVDTQYF
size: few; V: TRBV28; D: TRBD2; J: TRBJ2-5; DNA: TGTGCCAGCAGTACCCTAGCGGGAGGGCCAGAGACCCAGTACTTC; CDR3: CASSTLAGGPETQYF
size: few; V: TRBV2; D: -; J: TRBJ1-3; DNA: TGTGCCAGCATCCTGGACAGAAGGTCTGGAAACACCATATATTTT; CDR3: CASILDRRSGNTIYF
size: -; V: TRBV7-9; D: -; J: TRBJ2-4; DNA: TGTTCCAGCAGCCCCGGGTCAGCCAAAAACATTCAGTACTTC; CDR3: CSSSPGSAKNIQYF
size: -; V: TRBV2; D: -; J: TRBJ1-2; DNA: TGTGCCAGCAGTGGGGCCAGAAACTATGGCTACACCTTC; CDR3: CASSGARNYGYTF
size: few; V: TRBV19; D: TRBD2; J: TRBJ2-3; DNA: TGTGCCAGTAGTATAGTTTTTGGGGGACTAGCGGAGAACACAGATACGCAGTATTTT; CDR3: CASSIVFGGLAENTDTQYF
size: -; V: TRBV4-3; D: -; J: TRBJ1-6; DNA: TGCGCCAGCAGCCAAGATACAGGGTCCAATTCACCCCTCCACTTT; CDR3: CASSQDTGSNSPLHF
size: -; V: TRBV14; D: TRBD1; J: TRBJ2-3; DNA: TGTGCCAGCAGGGGACAGGGTGGAGATACGCAGTATTTT; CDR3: CASRGQGGDTQYF
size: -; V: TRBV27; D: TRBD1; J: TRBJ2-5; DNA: TGTGCCAGCAGTTTAGCCCGGGACAGGCCGTACCAAGAGACCCAGTACTTC; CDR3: CASSLARDRPYQETQYF
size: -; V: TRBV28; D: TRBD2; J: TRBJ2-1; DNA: TGTGCCAGCAGTTTAGGGGGGACTAGCGGGTACAATGAGCAGTTCTTC; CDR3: CASSLGGTSGYNEQFF
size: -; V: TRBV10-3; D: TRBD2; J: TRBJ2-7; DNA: TGTGCCATGAACGCGGGAGGACCAGCCTACGAGCAGTACTTC; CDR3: CAMNAGGPAYEQYF
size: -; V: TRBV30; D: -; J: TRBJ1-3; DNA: TGTGCCTGGAGTGGCAGTCTTGGCCCTGGAAACACCATATATTTT; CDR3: CAWSGSLGPGNTIYF
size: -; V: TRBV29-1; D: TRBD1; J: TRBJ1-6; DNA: TGCAGCGTTGGGACAGGGGGAGATTCACCCCTCCACTTT; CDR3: CSVGTGGDSPLHF
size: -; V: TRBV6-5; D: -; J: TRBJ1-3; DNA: TGTGCCAGCAGTGTACAGGGAGCTGGAAACACCATATATTTT; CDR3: CASSVQGAGNTIYF
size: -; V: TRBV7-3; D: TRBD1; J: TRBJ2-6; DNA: TGTGCCAGCAGCTTAAATCCCGGACAGGGGTCTGGGGCCAACGTCCTGACTTTC; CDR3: CASSLNPGQGSGANVLTF
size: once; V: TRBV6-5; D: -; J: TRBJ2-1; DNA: TGTGCCAGCAGTTTCCTTAATAGTGAGCAGTTCTTC; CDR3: CASSFLNSEQFF
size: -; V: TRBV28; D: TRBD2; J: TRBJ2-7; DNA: TGTGCCAGCAGTTACCCCGGGGAACCGGGACTAGCGCCTTGGGAGTACGAGCAGTACTTC; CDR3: CASSYPGEPGLAPWEYEQYF
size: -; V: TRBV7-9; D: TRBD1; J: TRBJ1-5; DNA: TGTGCCAGCAGCTCCCTCTTACAGGGGGCCAACAGGAACAATCAGCCCCAGCATTTT; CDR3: CASSSLLQGANRNNQPQHF